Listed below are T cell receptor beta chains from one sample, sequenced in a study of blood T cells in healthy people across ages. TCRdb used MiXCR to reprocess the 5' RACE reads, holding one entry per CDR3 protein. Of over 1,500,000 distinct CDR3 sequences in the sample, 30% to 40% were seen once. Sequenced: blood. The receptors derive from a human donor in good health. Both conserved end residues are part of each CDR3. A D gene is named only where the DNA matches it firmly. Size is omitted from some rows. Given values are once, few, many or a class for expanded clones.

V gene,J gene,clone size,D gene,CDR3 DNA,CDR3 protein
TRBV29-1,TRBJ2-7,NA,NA,TGCAGCGTCCGGGGTGTGCTAGTGGGGGAGCAGTACTTC,CSVRGVLVGEQYF
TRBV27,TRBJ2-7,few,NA,TGTGCCAGCAGCCCGTCGCCGGGACGGCCCCTCTACGAGCAGTACTTC,CASSPSPGRPLYEQYF
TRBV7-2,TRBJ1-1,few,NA,TGTGCCAGCAGCTTAGCCTACAGAGTAAACACTGAAGCTTTCTTT,CASSLAYRVNTEAFF
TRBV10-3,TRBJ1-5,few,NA,TGTGCCATCAGTGACCCATCTAGGGATCAGCCCCAGCATTTT,CAISDPSRDQPQHF
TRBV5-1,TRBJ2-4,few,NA,TGCGCCAGCAGCCCCGAAAACGGGGAGCAGTACTTC,CASSPENGEQYF
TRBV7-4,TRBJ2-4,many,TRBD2,TGTGCCAGATCCCAGGGACTAGCGGGGCTAGCCAAAAACATTCAGTACTTC,CARSQGLAGLAKNIQYF
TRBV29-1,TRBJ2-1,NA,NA,TGCGGCGCCCAAACGTCGGGGGGCGGAGGATCCTACAATGAGCAGTTCTTC,CGAQTSGGGGSYNEQFF
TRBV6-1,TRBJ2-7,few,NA,TGTGCCAGCAGATTAGCCAACGAGCAGTACTTC,CASRLANEQYF
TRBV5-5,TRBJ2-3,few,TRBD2,TGTGCCAGCAGCTTTGAGCGGGGGAGACCAAAACAGGGCACAGATACGCAGTATTTT,CASSFERGRPKQGTDTQYF
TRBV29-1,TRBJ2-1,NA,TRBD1,TGCAGCGTTGAAGGAGGGGACAGGGCCTACAATGAGCAGTTCTTC,CSVEGGDRAYNEQFF
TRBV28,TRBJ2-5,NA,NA,TGTGCCAGCAGTTTTTTTGGGACCCAGTACTTC,CASSFFGTQYF
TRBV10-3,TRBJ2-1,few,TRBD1,TGTGCTATCAGTCGCGAAGGGACAGGCCGCTACAATGAGCAGTTCTTC,CAISREGTGRYNEQFF
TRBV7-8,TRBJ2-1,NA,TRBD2,TGTGCCAGCAGCCCGGCGCCGGGACTAGCAAGAAATGAGCAGTTCTTC,CASSPAPGLARNEQFF
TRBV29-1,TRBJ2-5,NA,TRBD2,TGCAGCGCCGGACTAGTACAAGAGACCCAGTACTTC,CSAGLVQETQYF
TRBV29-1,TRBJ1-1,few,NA,TGCAGCGTTGAAGATCTTATTGGCAGGCTGGAAGCTTTCTTT,CSVEDLIGRLEAFF
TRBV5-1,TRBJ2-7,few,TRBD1,TGCGCCAGCAGCTTGGCCTGGGACAGGGACCGAAACGAGCAGTACTTC,CASSLAWDRDRNEQYF
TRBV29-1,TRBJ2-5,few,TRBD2,TGCAGCGCAAACTCAGCGGGGGGGCCTGGGGGAGAGACCCAGTACTTC,CSANSAGGPGGETQYF
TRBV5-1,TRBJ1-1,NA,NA,TGCGCCAGCAGCTTAAAGGGGTTGGACACTGAAGCTTTCTTT,CASSLKGLDTEAFF
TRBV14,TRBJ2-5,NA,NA,TGTGCCAGCAGCCAAGATCATCGGGGGTCCCAGTACTTC,CASSQDHRGSQYF
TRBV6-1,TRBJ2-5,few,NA,TGTGCCAGCCGGTGGACGGATCAAGAGACCCAGTACTTC,CASRWTDQETQYF
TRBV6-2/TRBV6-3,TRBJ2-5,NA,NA,TGTGCCAGCAAAAGACAGCCTCAAGAGACCCAGTACTTC,CASKRQPQETQYF
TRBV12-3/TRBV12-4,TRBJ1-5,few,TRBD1,TGTGCCAGCAGTTCCCCGACAGGGAATCGGCGTCAGCCCCAGCATTTT,CASSSPTGNRRQPQHF
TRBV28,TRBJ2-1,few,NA,TGTGCCAGCACGGGCGGGGGCACTGCGAGCTCCTACAATGAGCAGTTCTTC,CASTGGGTASSYNEQFF
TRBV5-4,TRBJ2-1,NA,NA,TGTGCCAGCAGCCCGGCGGGGGCGGAATCCTACAATGAGCAGTTCTTC,CASSPAGAESYNEQFF
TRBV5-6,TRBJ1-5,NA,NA,TGTGCCAGCAGCTTGGGTTGGGGATCGGGTCAGCCCCAGCATTTT,CASSLGWGSGQPQHF
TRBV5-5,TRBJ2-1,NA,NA,TGTGCCAGCAGCTTGACAGGGACGGTGAATGAGCAGTTCTTC,CASSLTGTVNEQFF
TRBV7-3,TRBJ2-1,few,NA,TGTGCCAGCAGCGCCCAACAGGGTTCCTACAATGAGCAGTTCTTC,CASSAQQGSYNEQFF
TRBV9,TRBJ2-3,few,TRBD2,TGTGCCAGCAGCGTTGGGACTAGCGGGTACACAGATACGCAGTATTTT,CASSVGTSGYTDTQYF
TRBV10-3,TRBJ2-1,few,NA,TGTGCCATCAGTGTTCGCGATCCTCCGTACAATGAGCAGTTCTTC,CAISVRDPPYNEQFF
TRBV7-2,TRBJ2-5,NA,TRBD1,TGTGCCAGCACCCCAGACAGGGGTGGGGAGACCCAGTACTTC,CASTPDRGGETQYF
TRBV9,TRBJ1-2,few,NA,TGTGCCAGCAGCGTGGACCGAACTGCCCATGGCTACACCTTC,CASSVDRTAHGYTF
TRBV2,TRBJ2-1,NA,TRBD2,TGTGCCAGCAGTGAGTGGGGGGGGTCCTACAATGAGCAGTTCTTC,CASSEWGGSYNEQFF
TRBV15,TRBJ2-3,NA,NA,TGTGCCACCAGCACCCCCGGGACAAAGGTCGCAGATACGCAGTATTTT,CATSTPGTKVADTQYF
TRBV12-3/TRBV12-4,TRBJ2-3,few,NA,TGTGCCAGCACAGGGGTTTACACAGATACGCAGTATTTT,CASTGVYTDTQYF
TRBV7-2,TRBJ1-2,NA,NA,TGTGCCAGCAGCTTACGGGGAGGGGCAAGTGGCTACACCTTC,CASSLRGGASGYTF
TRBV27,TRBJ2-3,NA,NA,TGTGCCAGCAAAGGGGAGCAACACACAGATACGCAGTATTTT,CASKGEQHTDTQYF
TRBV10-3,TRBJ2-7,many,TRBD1,TGTGCCATCAGTGAGGGACAGGGAATGTACGAGCAGTACTTC,CAISEGQGMYEQYF
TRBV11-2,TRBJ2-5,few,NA,TGTGCCAGCAGCTTAGTTGCCTCGGATGAGCAGTACTTC,CASSLVASDEQYF
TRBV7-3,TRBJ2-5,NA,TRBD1,TGTGCCAGCAGCTTATCTGGGACAGGGTTGGACGGAGAGACCCAGTACTTC,CASSLSGTGLDGETQYF
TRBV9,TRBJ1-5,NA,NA,TGTGCCAGCAGCGTAGGAGCAGGGTACAATCAGCCCCAGCATTTT,CASSVGAGYNQPQHF
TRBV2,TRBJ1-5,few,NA,TGTGCCAGCAGTGTGGAGGTCGGCAGAAATCAGCCCCAGCATTTT,CASSVEVGRNQPQHF
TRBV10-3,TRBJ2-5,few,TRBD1,TGTGCCATCGCGCAGGGGGCTGGGGAGACCCAGTACTTC,CAIAQGAGETQYF
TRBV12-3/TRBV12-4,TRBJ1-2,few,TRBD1,TGTGCCAGCACCTCGACGGTAGGACAGGGAAAACTCTATGGCTACACCTTC,CASTSTVGQGKLYGYTF
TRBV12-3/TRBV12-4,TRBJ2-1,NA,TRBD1,TGTGCCAGCAGTCCCGGGACAGGGGTCCATGAGCAGTTCTTC,CASSPGTGVHEQFF
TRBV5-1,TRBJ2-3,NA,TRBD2,TGCGCCAGCAGCTTGGATTTGAAGTGGGACTACAACACAGATACGCAGTATTTT,CASSLDLKWDYNTDTQYF
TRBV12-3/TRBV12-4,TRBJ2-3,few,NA,TGTGCCAGCAGTTTATACAGGGCCGCAGATACGCAGTATTTT,CASSLYRAADTQYF
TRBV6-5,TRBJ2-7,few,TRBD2,TGTGCCAGCAGTTTCCTCGGGACTAAGGACGAGCAGTACTTC,CASSFLGTKDEQYF
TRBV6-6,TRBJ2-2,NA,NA,TGTGCCAGCAGCCTAGACCGACCAGCGAACACCGGGGAGCTGTTTTTT,CASSLDRPANTGELFF
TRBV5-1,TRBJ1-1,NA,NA,TGCGCCAGCAGCTTGGCCGTGGGCAGCAAGAACACTGAAGCTTTCTTT,CASSLAVGSKNTEAFF
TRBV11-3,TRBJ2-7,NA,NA,TGTGCCAGCAGCTTAGGAGTTGCGGGGGGCAGGGGGCTCGACGAGCAGTACTTC,CASSLGVAGGRGLDEQYF
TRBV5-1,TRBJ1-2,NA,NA,TGCGCCAGCAGCTTGGGCCCCCTTGGTGGCTACACCTTC,CASSLGPLGGYTF
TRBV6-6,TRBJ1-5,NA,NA,TGTGCCAGCAGTTACGTTTGGGGTGGCAATCAGCCCCAGCATTTT,CASSYVWGGNQPQHF
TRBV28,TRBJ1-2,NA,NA,TGTGCCAGCTCCGACCGGGACGTAAGGAGCTATGGCTACACCTTC,CASSDRDVRSYGYTF
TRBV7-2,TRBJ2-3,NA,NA,TGTGCCAGCAGCTTAGACAGGGCTGTAGATACGCAGTATTTT,CASSLDRAVDTQYF
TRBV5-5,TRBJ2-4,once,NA,TGTGCCAGCAGCCGGACGGGGTTCGAGCTGTACTTC,CASSRTGFELYF
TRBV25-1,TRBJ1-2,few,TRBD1,TGTGCCAGCAGTGAATATTGGACAGGGGCCGATGGCTACACCTTC,CASSEYWTGADGYTF